This T cell receptor beta chain is drawn from a study of cytomegalovirus exposure and HLA in healthy donors. These donors counted as nominally healthy when sampled, but unrecorded immune exposures were likely. Study findings and constraints: An analysis that was carried out later associated 15,000 to 20,000 TCR beta sequences with HLA alleles at 0.05 false discovery rate. The authors later found TCR association rates varying by HLA locus, with DRB1 most and HLA-C fewest. Fewer N-insertions (relative to the roughly 720-donor mean) were reportedly seen in an Asian-associated ancestry cluster in a later analysis.

With 60 Vbeta and 13 Jbeta primers, the PCR was carried out. Repertoires were generated with immunoSEQ multiplex PCR, while TCRdb's copy carries only in-frame clones and drops some. This table has 120,000 or so clones, about 80% appearing once. This clone was seen only a few times. Its antigen remains unidentified. This clonotype was obtained from a man aged 25 to 40 in good health and CMV-seropositive. Sequenced material: PBMCs.

The DNA for the CDR3 is TGTGCCAGCAGCCTACGTACCGGGGAGCTGTTTTTT. It specifies CASSLRTGELFF. The chain is built from TRBV9 and TRBJ2-2; D is unresolved. Deletions cut 4 bases from V and 5 bases from J, with 6 bases between. The CDR3 is 12 residues long. The germline gives CDR1 SGDLS, CDR2 YYNGEE. Based on the CDR3 plus reference TRBV9 and TRBJ2-2, the full variable domain is DSGVTQTPKHLITATGQRVTLRCSPRSGDLSVYWYQQSLDQGLQFLIQYYNGEERAKGNILERFSAQQFPDLHSELNLSSLELGDSALYFCASSLRTGELFFGEGSRLTVL.